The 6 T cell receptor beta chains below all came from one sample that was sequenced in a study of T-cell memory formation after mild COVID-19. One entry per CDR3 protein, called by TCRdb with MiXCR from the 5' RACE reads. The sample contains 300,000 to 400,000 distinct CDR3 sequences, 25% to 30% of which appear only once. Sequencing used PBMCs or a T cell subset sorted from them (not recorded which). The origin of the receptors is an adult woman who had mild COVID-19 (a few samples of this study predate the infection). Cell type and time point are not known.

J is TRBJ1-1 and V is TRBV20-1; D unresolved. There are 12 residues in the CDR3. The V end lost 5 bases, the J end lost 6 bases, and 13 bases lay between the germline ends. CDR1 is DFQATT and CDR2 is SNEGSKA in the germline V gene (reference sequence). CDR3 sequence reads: CSAAPRAAEAFF. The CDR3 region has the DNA TGCAGTGCTGCCCCCCGTGCGGCTGAAGCTTTCTTT.

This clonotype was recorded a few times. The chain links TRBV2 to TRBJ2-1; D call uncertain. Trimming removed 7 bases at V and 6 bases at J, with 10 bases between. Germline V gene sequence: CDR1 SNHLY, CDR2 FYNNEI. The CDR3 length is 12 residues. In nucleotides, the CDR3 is TGTGCCAGCATACCACTAATCAATGAGCAGTTCTTC. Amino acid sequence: CASIPLINEQFF.

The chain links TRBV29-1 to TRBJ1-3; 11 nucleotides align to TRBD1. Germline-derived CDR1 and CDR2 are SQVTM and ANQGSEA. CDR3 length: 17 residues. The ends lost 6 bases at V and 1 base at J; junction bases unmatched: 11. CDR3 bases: TGCAGCGTCAGGGACAGGGGGTCGGTTAGGTCTGGAAACACCATATATTTT. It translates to CSVRDRGSVRSGNTIYF.

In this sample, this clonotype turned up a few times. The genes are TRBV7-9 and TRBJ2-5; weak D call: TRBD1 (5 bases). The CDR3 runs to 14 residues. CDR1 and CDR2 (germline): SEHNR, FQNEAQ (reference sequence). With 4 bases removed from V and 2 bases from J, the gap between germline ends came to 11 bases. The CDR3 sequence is CASSSPQGQETQYF. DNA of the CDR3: TGTGCCAGCAGCTCACCCCAGGGACAAGAGACCCAGTACTTC.

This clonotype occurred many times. CDR3 amino acids: CASSRRGRDDTQYF. CDR3 bases: TGTGCCAGCAGTCGAAGGGGCCGGGACGATACGCAGTATTTT. The chain links TRBV12-3 or TRBV12-4 to TRBJ2-3, with D tentatively TRBD1 or TRBD2 (5 bases each). This CDR3 is 14 amino acids long. V was shortened by 5 bases and J by 6 bases, with 15 bases between the two germline ends.

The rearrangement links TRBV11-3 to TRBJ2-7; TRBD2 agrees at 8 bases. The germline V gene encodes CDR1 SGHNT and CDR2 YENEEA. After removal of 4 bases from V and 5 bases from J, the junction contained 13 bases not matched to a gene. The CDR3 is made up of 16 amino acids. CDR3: CASSSLGFSGSDEQYF. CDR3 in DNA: TGTGCCAGCAGCTCGCTGGGGTTCAGCGGGAGTGACGAGCAGTACTTC. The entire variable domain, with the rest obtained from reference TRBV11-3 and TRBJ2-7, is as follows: EAGVVQSPRYKIIEKKQPVAFWCNPISGHNTLYWYLQNLGQGPELLIRYENEEAVDDSQLPKDRFSAERLKGVDSTLKIQPAELGDSAVYLCASSSLGFSGSDEQYFGPGTRLTVT.